This record looks at one TCR beta chain sequence and its context. Its specificity is not known. The data originate from a study of regulatory T cells in long-lasting Graves disease. General study findings and limits: Sample size was small, which may have lowered accuracy.

In germline, CDR1 is KGHSH, CDR2 LQKENI. The CDR3 totals 18 residues. V was clipped by 4 bases and J by 0 bases; unmatched bases: 8. Regarding time point: newly diagnosed GD, antithyroid drugs for less than 3 months. PBMC-extracted RNA yielded the TCR library. CDR3-region Arm-PCR and iRepertoire HTBI primers produced the TCR beta libraries. TCRdb processed the multiplex PCR reads anew with MiXCR; each CDR3 protein has one entry. In the table there are more than 400,000 distinct CDR3 sequences, less than 20% of which are singletons. This sample also belongs to another study, concerning T cells in Graves' hyperthyroidism and ophthalmopathy. As that study records: For Graves' hyperthyroidism to be stable, ophthalmopathy could not progress within 18 months. The model identified upcoming ophthalmopathy a median roughly 6 months ahead of onset.

The material sequenced was peripheral blood mononuclear cells (PBMCs), taken at new diagnosis, from a patient treated with antithyroid drugs. The clonotype was recovered from a woman aged 25 to 45 with Graves disease. The chain couples TRBV18 to TRBJ2-5, with 13 bases matching TRBD2. The CDR3 reads CASSLLTSGRPYQETQYF. CDR3 DNA sequence: TGTGCCAGCTCACTCTTGACTAGCGGGAGGCCCTACCAAGAGACCCAGTACTTC.